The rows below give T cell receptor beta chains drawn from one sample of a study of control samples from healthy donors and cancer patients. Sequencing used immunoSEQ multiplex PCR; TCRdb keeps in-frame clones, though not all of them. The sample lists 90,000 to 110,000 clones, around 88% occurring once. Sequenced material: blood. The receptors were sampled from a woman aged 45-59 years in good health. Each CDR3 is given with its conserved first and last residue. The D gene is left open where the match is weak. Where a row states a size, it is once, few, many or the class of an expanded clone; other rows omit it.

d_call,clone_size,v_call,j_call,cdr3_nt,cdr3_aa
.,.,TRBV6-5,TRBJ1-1,TGTGCCAGCACCCAAGGAGGGACTGAAGCTTTCTTT,CASTQGGTEAFF
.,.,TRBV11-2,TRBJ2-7,TGTGCCAGCAGCGGTGGGGGGTACGAGCAGTACTTC,CASSGGGYEQYF
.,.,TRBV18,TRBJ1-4,TGTGCCAGCTCACCATCGAGCAGGAATGATGAAAAACTGTTTTTT,CASSPSSRNDEKLFF
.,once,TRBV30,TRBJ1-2,TGTGCCTGGAGTGTACTACCACGGGGCCCCTATGGCTACACCTTC,CAWSVLPRGPYGYTF
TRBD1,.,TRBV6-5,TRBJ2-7,TGTGCCAGCAGGGACAGGGGACCCAACGAGCAGTACTTC,CASRDRGPNEQYF
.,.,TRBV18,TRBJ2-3,TGTGCCAGCTCACCTAGCACAGATACGCAGTATTTT,CASSPSTDTQYF
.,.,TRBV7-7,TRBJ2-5,TGTGCCAGCAGCTTCTCGCCCATTGGAGAGACCCAGTACTTC,CASSFSPIGETQYF
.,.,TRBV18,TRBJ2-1,TGTGCCAGCTCACCAGGGGCGAGATACAATGAGCAGTTCTTC,CASSPGARYNEQFF
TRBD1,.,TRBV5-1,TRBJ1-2,TGCGCCAGCGGCGACAGGGGGGGCGGCTACACCTTC,CASGDRGGGYTF
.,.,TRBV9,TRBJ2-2,TGTGCCAGCAGTCTGCAGGGGAACTCCGGGGAGCTGTTTTTT,CASSLQGNSGELFF
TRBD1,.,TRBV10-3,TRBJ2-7,TGTGCCATCAGTGAGATCGGAGGGACAGGGGCCGGCGAGCAGTACTTC,CAISEIGGTGAGEQYF
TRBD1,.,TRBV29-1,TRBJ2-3,TGCAGCGTTCTCGGGGGCAGGGGGCGTTCAGATACGCAGTATTTT,CSVLGGRGRSDTQYF
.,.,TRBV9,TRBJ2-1,TGTGCCAGCAGCGTAGTACCCGCTTTCGGGAATGAGCAGTTCTTC,CASSVVPAFGNEQFF